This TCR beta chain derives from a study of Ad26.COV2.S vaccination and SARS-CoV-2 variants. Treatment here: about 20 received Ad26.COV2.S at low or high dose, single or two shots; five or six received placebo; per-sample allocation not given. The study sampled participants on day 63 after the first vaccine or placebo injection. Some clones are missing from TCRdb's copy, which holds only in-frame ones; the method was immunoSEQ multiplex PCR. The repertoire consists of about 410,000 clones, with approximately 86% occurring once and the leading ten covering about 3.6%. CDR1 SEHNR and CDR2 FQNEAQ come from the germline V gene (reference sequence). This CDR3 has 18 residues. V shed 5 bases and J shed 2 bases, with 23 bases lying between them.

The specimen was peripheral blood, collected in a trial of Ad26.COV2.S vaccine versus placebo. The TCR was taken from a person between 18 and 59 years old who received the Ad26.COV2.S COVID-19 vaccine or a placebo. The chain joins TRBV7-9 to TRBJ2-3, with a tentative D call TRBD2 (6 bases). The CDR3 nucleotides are TGTGCCAGCAGCCCCGGTGGGGCGGGGAGGATTTTCACAGATACGCAGTATTTT. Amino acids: CASSPGGAGRIFTDTQYF.